This TCR beta chain appears in the sequencing data of a study of regulatory T cells in long-lasting Graves disease. Overall study: Antithyroid drugs had been taken under 3 months by newly diagnosed Graves' patients.

Arm-PCR with iRepertoire HTBI primers amplified the CDR3 regions for these TCR beta libraries. TCRdb passed the multiplex PCR reads through MiXCR, listing each CDR3 protein once. The sample shows roughly 220,000 distinct CDR3 sequences, 15% to 20% of them seen only once. Time point here: newly diagnosed GD, antithyroid drugs for less than 3 months. Isolated PBMC RNA provided the starting material for the TCR library. Patients were enrolled at an endocrinology department in Xi'an, China. This clonotype was seen many times. The TCR sequence derives from a female donor with Graves disease. The sample in question was peripheral blood mononuclear cells (PBMCs), obtained at new diagnosis, from a patient treated with antithyroid drugs.

CDR3 amino acids: CASSQRGGRNIQYF. CDR3 DNA sequence: TGTGCCAGCAGCCAAAGGGGGGGAAGGAACATTCAGTACTTC. The V gene is TRBV14, the J gene TRBJ2-4, with D possibly matching TRBD2 (7 bases). The CDR3 totals 14 residues. Germline-derived CDR1 and CDR2 are SGHDN and FVKESK. The germline V and J ends were trimmed by 2 bases and 7 bases, with 12 bases remaining between them.